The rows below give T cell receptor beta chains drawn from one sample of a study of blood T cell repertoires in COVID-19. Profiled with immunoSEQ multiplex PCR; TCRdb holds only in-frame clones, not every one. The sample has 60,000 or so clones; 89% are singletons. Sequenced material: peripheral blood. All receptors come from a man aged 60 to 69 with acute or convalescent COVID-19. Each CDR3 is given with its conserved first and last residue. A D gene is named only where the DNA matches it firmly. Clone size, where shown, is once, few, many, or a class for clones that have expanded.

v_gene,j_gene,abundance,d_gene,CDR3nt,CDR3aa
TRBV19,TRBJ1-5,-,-,TGTGCCAGTAGTATAGCATTCTCGGGTCAGCCCCAGCATTTT,CASSIAFSGQPQHF
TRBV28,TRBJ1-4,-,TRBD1,TGTGCCAGTAAAAGGGGGCTCGGGGAAAAACTGTTTTTT,CASKRGLGEKLFF
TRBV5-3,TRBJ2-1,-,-,TGTGCCAGAAGCTTGAACAGGGATGGAGACAATGAGCAGTTCTTC,CARSLNRDGDNEQFF
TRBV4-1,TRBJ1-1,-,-,TGCGCCAGCAGCCAAGATCCCCAGGGCACCCTGAACACTGAAGCTTTCTTT,CASSQDPQGTLNTEAFF
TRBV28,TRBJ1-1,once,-,TGTGCCAGCAGTGTGCTGAGCACTGAAGCTTTCTTT,CASSVLSTEAFF
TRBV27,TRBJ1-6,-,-,TGTGCCAGCAGTACCAAAGGGGGTAATTCACCCCTCCACTTT,CASSTKGGNSPLHF
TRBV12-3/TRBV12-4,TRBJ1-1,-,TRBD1,TGTGCCAGCAGGAAGACAGGGAGTGAAGCTTTCTTT,CASRKTGSEAFF
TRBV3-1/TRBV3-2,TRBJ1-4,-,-,TGTGCCAGCAGCCACGGTGAAAAACTGTTTTTT,CASSHGEKLFF
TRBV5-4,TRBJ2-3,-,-,TGTGCCAGCAGCTTGTCTAGCTCGAGCACAGATACGCAGTATTTT,CASSLSSSSTDTQYF
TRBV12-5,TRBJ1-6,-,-,TGTGCTAGTGGTTTGGTACTCGGCAGGAACTTTGATTATAATTCACCCCTCCACTTT,CASGLVLGRNFDYNSPLHF
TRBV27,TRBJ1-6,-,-,TGTGCCAGCGGAACAGGGAATTCACCCCTCCACTTT,CASGTGNSPLHF